This is a list of T cell receptor beta chains from one sample in a study of post-analysis software for immune sequencing data. Via MiXCR, TCRdb re-called the PCR reads, giving one row per CDR3 protein. The sample carries roughly 580,000 distinct CDR3 sequences, 44% recorded once. Sequencing input: blood. The receptors come from a girl between 5 and 17 years old with multiple sclerosis. Both conserved end residues are part of each CDR3. D genes are given only for firm matches. A row's size may be missing; if present it is once, few, many or a size class.

j_call | clone_size | v_call | d_call | cdr3_aa | cdr3_nt
TRBJ1-2 | - | TRBV7-9 | - | CASSPLLRASLPYGYTF | TGTGCCAGCAGCCCTCTCCTCAGGGCCTCTCTCCCCTATGGCTACACCTTC
TRBJ2-5 | few | TRBV5-1 | TRBD2 | CASSSQTSGETQYF | TGCGCCAGCAGCTCTCAGACTAGCGGGGAGACCCAGTACTTC
TRBJ1-2 | few | TRBV11-2 | - | CASSLGVPAGYTF | TGTGCCAGCAGCTTAGGAGTGCCCGCTGGCTACACCTTC
TRBJ2-3 | - | TRBV5-1 | TRBD2 | CASSLVSSGGSDTQYF | TGCGCCAGCAGCTTGGTCAGTAGCGGGGGGTCAGATACGCAGTATTTT
TRBJ1-4 | - | TRBV10-3 | - | CAISPTGGPANEKLFF | TGTGCCATAAGTCCGACTGGGGGACCGGCTAATGAAAAACTGTTTTTT
TRBJ1-2 | - | TRBV5-1 | - | CASSLDRSDYGYTF | TGCGCCAGCAGCTTGGACAGGTCGGACTATGGCTACACCTTC
TRBJ2-1 | few | TRBV5-1 | TRBD2 | CASSLGLAGDYNEQFF | TGCGCCAGCAGCTTGGGACTAGCGGGTGACTACAATGAGCAGTTCTTC
TRBJ1-2 | few | TRBV6-5 | TRBD1 | CASSYSNRGGGYTF | TGTGCCAGCAGTTACTCTAACAGGGGTGGTGGCTACACCTTC
TRBJ2-3 | - | TRBV2 | - | CASTRMEWDTQYF | TGTGCCAGCACGCGGATGGAGTGGGATACGCAGTATTTT
TRBJ2-1 | few | TRBV20-1 | - | CSATRGGSSYNEQFF | TGCAGTGCCACAAGGGGGGGGAGCTCCTACAATGAGCAGTTCTTC
TRBJ2-7 | - | TRBV29-1 | - | CSVDLGEPYEQYF | TGCAGCGTTGATCTGGGGGAGCCTTACGAGCAGTACTTC
TRBJ2-4 | few | TRBV5-1 | - | CASSLVGAGENIQYF | TGCGCCAGCAGCTTGGTCGGGGCAGGGGAAAACATTCAGTACTTC
TRBJ1-2 | few | TRBV29-1 | - | CSAMRQEYGYTF | TGCAGCGCCATGAGGCAGGAGTATGGCTACACCTTC
TRBJ2-4 | - | TRBV29-1 | - | CSVGGQDPAKNTQYF | TGCAGCGTGGGGGGTCAGGACCCAGCCAAAAACACTCAGTACTTC
TRBJ1-2 | - | TRBV12-3/TRBV12-4 | - | CASSRDSPIYGYTF | TGTGCCAGCAGCCGGGACTCCCCCATCTATGGCTACACCTTC
TRBJ2-1 | - | TRBV5-8 | - | CASNLGVVGANEQFF | TGTGCCAGCAACCTTGGGGTGGTGGGAGCCAATGAGCAGTTCTTC
TRBJ2-1 | few | TRBV12-3/TRBV12-4 | TRBD2 | CASSFLAGGLNNEQFF | TGTGCCAGCAGTTTCTTAGCGGGAGGACTCAACAATGAGCAGTTCTTC
TRBJ1-5 | - | TRBV5-1 | - | CASSVGGTPGQPQHF | TGCGCCAGCAGCGTTGGGGGGACTCCGGGTCAGCCCCAGCATTTT
TRBJ2-1 | - | TRBV5-1 | - | CASSLDKGLCNEQFF | TGCGCCAGCAGCTTGGATAAGGGGCTCTGCAATGAGCAGTTCTTC
TRBJ2-4 | - | TRBV20-1 | - | CSARDLIRSGGNIQYF | TGCAGTGCTAGAGACCTGATTCGGAGTGGAGGAAACATTCAGTACTTC
TRBJ1-5 | once | TRBV20-1 | - | CSARDRAFGQPQHF | TGCAGTGCTAGAGACAGGGCCTTTGGGCAGCCCCAGCATTTT
TRBJ1-2 | - | TRBV6-1 | - | CASSALVVPMRGYGYTF | TGTGCCAGCAGCGCACTGGTCGTACCCATGAGGGGCTATGGCTACACCTTC
TRBJ2-5 | many | TRBV10-2 | TRBD2 | CASSGLADGTQYF | TGCGCCAGCAGCGGACTAGCTGACGGGACCCAGTACTTC